The 30 T cell receptor beta chains below come from one sample, sequenced in a study of naive and memory T cell subsets. The SP2 primer and nested alpha and beta constant region primers amplified ligated cDNA in four rounds. MiXCR, run by TCRdb on the UMI-ligation and nested PCR reads, gives a single entry per CDR3 protein. The repertoire has roughly 36,000 distinct CDR3 sequences, approximately 11% of them found once; the top ten carry less than 4%. Treatment described: skin biopsy from PPD injection site in Mantoux-positive individual. The library had UMIs added by 3' ligation of an oligonucleotide to TCR cDNA. Sequences were derived from skin, sampled from a tuberculin skin test site. The source of these receptors is an adult in good health.

Comment on this clonotype: This may be a read error, as it is one base from a much larger clone. This chain joins TRBV18 and TRBJ2-7; 9 bases match TRBD1. There are 16 residues in the CDR3. From germline, CDR1 is KGHSH and CDR2 LQKENI. The CDR3 nucleotides read TGTGCCAGCTCACCGAAAGCAGGGACAGGGCCCTACGAGCAGCACTTC. This gives the protein CASSPKAGTGPYEQHF.

This clonotype has ten or more counts. The chain employs TRBV29-1 and TRBJ1-4; perhaps TRBD1 as D (5 bases). The length of the CDR3 is 11 residues. Germline V gene sequence: CDR1 SQVTM, CDR2 ANQGSEA. The V gene lost 7 bases and the J gene lost 5 bases, with 8 bases spanning the gap. The CDR3 loop is CSAEGNEKLFF. The CDR3 DNA reads TGCAGCGCCGAGGGGAATGAAAAACTGTTTTTT.

This clonotype has a count of ten or more. The CDR3 nucleotides read TGCAGCGTGGGGCTTAACAGGGGGACTAATGAAAAACTGTTTTTT. It yields the protein CSVGLNRGTNEKLFF. The chain links TRBV29-1 to TRBJ1-4; 8 bases align to TRBD1. Germline loops: CDR1 SQVTM, CDR2 ANQGSEA. The CDR3 spans 15 residues. V lost 6 bases, J lost 2 bases, and 8 bases stayed unmatched.

The V gene is TRBV7-2, the J gene TRBJ2-5; TRBD1 or TRBD2 may be the D gene (5 bases each). There are 14 residues in the CDR3. Trimming left V 5 bases short and J 3 bases short, with 13 bases between. The germline CDR1 and CDR2 sequences are SGHTA and FQGNSA. The CDR3 region is CASSPGGLEETQYF. CDR3 bases: TGTGCCAGCAGCCCTGGGGGTTTAGAAGAGACCCAGTACTTC.

This clonotype has just a few counts. The rearrangement joins TRBV25-1 to TRBJ1-3; maybe TRBD1 (6 bases). The V gene lost 2 bases and the J gene lost 0 bases, with 11 bases spanning the gap. CDR1 and CDR2 (germline): MGHDK, SYGVNS. This CDR3 has 16 amino acids. The CDR3 sequence: CASSEGQGSSGNTIYF. CDR3 nucleotides: TGTGCCAGCAGTGAAGGGCAGGGGAGCTCTGGAAACACCATATATTTT. Using reference TRBV25-1 and TRBJ1-3 for the parts outside the CDR3, the full variable domain is EADIYQTPRYLVIGTGKKITLECSQTMGHDKMYWYQQDPGMELHLIHYSYGVNSTEKGDLSSESTVSRIRTEHFPLTLESARPSHTSQYLCASSEGQGSSGNTIYFGEGSWLTVV.

This clonotype has more than one count but fewer than ten. The rearrangement links TRBV2 to TRBJ2-3; D might be TRBD1 (6 bases). The CDR3 is made up of 15 amino acids. The germline V and J ends were trimmed by 7 bases and 2 bases, with 16 bases remaining between them. From germline, CDR1 is SNHLY and CDR2 FYNNEI. CDR3 in DNA: TGTGCCAGCAAGGGACAAGTAGTTAACACAGATACGCAGTATTTT. This gives the protein CASKGQVVNTDTQYF. Based on the CDR3 plus reference TRBV2 and TRBJ2-3, the full variable domain is EPEVTQTPSHQVTQMGQEVILRCVPISNHLYFYWYRQILGQKVEFLVSFYNNEISEKSEIFDDQFSVERPDGSNFTLKIRSTKLEDSAMYFCASKGQVVNTDTQYFGPGTRLTVL.

In this sample, this clonotype turned up many times. This chain connects TRBV7-3 to TRBJ2-2, with TRBD2 identical over 11 bases. The J segment lost 5 bases and the V segment lost 4 bases, leaving 9 bases of the junction unmatched. The CDR3 spans 17 residues. Germline CDR1 and CDR2: SGHTA and FQGTGA. The CDR3 loop reads CASSSSSGGSRTGELFF. The CDR3 DNA sequence: TGTGCCAGCAGCTCATCTAGCGGGGGGTCGCGAACCGGGGAGCTGTTTTTT.

In its sample, this clonotype was seen many times. The chain has TRBV18 and TRBJ2-7, with 7 positions matching TRBD1. CDR1 and CDR2 (germline): KGHSH, LQKENI. The CDR3 covers 13 residues. With 5 bases clipped from V and 5 bases from J, the junction kept 6 bases outside the gene matches. In DNA form, the CDR3 reads TGTGCCAGCTCAACAGGGGACGGCAACGAGCAGTACTTC. Its protein is CASSTGDGNEQYF.

The chain joins TRBV3-1 to TRBJ2-3; 7 bases match TRBD2. Germline lookup yields CDR1 LGHDT and CDR2 YNNKEL (reference sequence). Trimming cost V 5 bases and J 5 bases; bases outside gene matches: 10. The CDR3 consists of 15 residues. The CDR3 reads CASSFLTSPGDTQYF. The CDR3 DNA reads TGTGCCAGCAGCTTCCTGACTAGCCCCGGAGATACGCAGTATTTT.

J is TRBJ2-5 and V is TRBV20-1; TRBD2 might be the D (6 bases). V was pared by 3 bases and J by 4 bases, with 15 bases between. The CDR3 contains 14 residues. The germline V gene has CDR1 DFQATT and CDR2 SNEGSKA (reference sequence). The chain's CDR3 is CSARVPSAGETQYF. CDR3 DNA: TGCAGTGCTAGGGTCCCTAGCGCGGGAGAGACCCAGTACTTC.

At least ten counts were recorded for this clonotype. The chain has TRBV29-1 and TRBJ1-2; D gene ambiguous. CDR3 length: 14 amino acids. The V gene lost 1 base and the J gene lost 1 base, with 10 bases spanning the gap. Germline V CDR1 and CDR2: SQVTM, ANQGSEA. CDR3 bases: TGCAGCGTTGAAGTAGCGGGAGATAACTATGGCTACACCTTC. Amino acids: CSVEVAGDNYGYTF.

CDR3 nucleotide sequence: TGTGCCAGCAGCTTCGGACTAGCGGTTAGCACAGATACGCAGTATTTT. Encoded protein: CASSFGLAVSTDTQYF. This chain connects TRBV11-3 to TRBJ2-3; the match to TRBD2 covers 10 bases. The V gene end was trimmed by 3 bases and the J gene end by 0 bases; junction bases not matched to a gene: 3. The CDR3 has 16 residues. Germline V lookup: CDR1 SGHNT, CDR2 YENEEA.

This clonotype was observed many times. The J gene is TRBJ2-1, the V gene TRBV3-1, with 7 bases that match TRBD1. There are 16 residues in the CDR3. V gave up 4 bases and J gave up 3 bases; unmatched junction bases: 9. Germline V gene sequence: CDR1 LGHDT, CDR2 YNNKEL (reference sequence). CDR3 bases: TGTGCCAGCAGCCTCAAGGCCGGGGACAGCTACAATGAGCAGTTCTTC. Its protein product is CASSLKAGDSYNEQFF.

V is TRBV19 and J is TRBJ2-2; no reliable D call. The V end lost 9 bases, the J end lost 5 bases, and 22 bases lay between the germline ends. CDR1 and CDR2 from the germline V gene are LNHDA and SQIVND (reference sequence). The CDR3 runs to 16 residues. The CDR3 nucleotides read TGTGCCAGCAAACCGACGGCGTCACGAGGAACCGGGGAGCTGTTTTTT. Translating it yields CASKPTASRGTGELFF.

The chain carries TRBV10-1 and TRBJ2-2; TRBD2 is a possible D gene (5 bases). The V end lost 7 bases, the J end lost 0 bases, and 12 bases lay between the germline ends. The CDR3 has 15 amino acids. Germline CDR1 WNHNN, CDR2 SYGVQD (reference sequence). The CDR3 loop reads CASIEGSANTGELFF. In DNA form, the CDR3 reads TGCGCCAGCATAGAAGGTAGCGCGAACACCGGGGAGCTGTTTTTT.

This clonotype was observed a few times. The CDR3 region has the DNA TGTGCCAGCAGCTTCAGACAGGGGGAGACTGAAGCTTTCTTT. Translating it yields CASSFRQGETEAFF. The chain recombines TRBV7-9 with TRBJ1-1; 9 positions match TRBD1. Trimming cost V 3 bases and J 5 bases; bases outside gene matches: 4. The CDR3 totals 14 residues. CDR1 and CDR2 (germline): SEHNR, FQNEAQ (reference sequence).

This clonotype was recorded many times. CDR3 sequence reads: CSVANTDTQYF. CDR3 DNA sequence: TGCAGCGTTGCTAACACAGATACGCAGTATTTT. The V gene is TRBV29-1, the J gene TRBJ2-3; D is unresolved. The CDR3 is made up of 11 amino acids. V was pared by 4 bases and J by 2 bases, with 4 bases between. CDR1 is SQVTM and CDR2 is ANQGSEA in the germline V gene.

This clonotype was seen a few times. A read error may be the cause here, since a much bigger clone is one base away. The J gene is TRBJ2-1, the V gene TRBV5-1; 12 bases line up with TRBD2. CDR3 size: 18 residues. Germline values: CDR1 SGHRS, CDR2 YFSETQ. J was trimmed by 10 bases and V by 4 bases; bases with no gene match: 18. CDR3 DNA sequence: TGCGCCAGCAGCAGCAGTCCCACCGGGACTAGCGGGTGTGGAGAGCAGTTCTTC. Translation: CASSSSPTGTSGCGEQFF.

This clonotype has at least ten counts. This chain links TRBV27 with TRBJ2-7; 9 bases agree with TRBD2. Unmatched junction bases numbered 12, after V lost 10 bases and J lost 5 bases. Germline CDR1 is MNHEY and CDR2 is SMNVEV (reference sequence). The CDR3 runs to 14 residues. DNA of the CDR3: TGTGCCACCAGCGGGGGGAGGGAGGTCCACGAGCAGTACTTC. Protein sequence: CATSGGREVHEQYF.

This clonotype was detected many times. The rearrangement uses TRBV5-1 and TRBJ2-3, with D maybe TRBD1 (5 bases). Trimming cost V 6 bases and J 1 base, with 12 bases left between them. This CDR3 contains 14 residues. Germline V gene data show CDR1 as SGHRS and CDR2 as YFSETQ. The CDR3 bases are TGCGCCAGCACAGAGCACAGGCGCACAGATACGCAGTATTTT. It translates to CASTEHRRTDTQYF.

This clonotype was counted only a few times. The chain has TRBV30 and TRBJ2-7, with D maybe TRBD2 (6 bases). The CDR3 consists of 14 residues. Germline assignment: CDR1 GTSNPN and CDR2 SVGIG (reference sequence). Trimming stripped 2 bases from V and 3 bases from J, with 14 bases between. CDR3 sequence (DNA): TGTGCCTGGAGTTTGTCCCTGGGGGGCTACGAGCAGTACTTC. It encodes CAWSLSLGGYEQYF. The full variable domain, its missing parts supplied by reference TRBV30 and TRBJ2-7, is SQTIHQWPATLVQPVGSPLSLECTVEGTSNPNLYWYRQAAGRGLQLLFYSVGIGQISSEVPQNLSASRPQDRQFILSSKKLLLSDSGFYLCAWSLSLGGYEQYFGPGTRLTVT.

This clonotype was recorded at least ten times. The chain recombines TRBV27 with TRBJ2-7; 9 bases fit TRBD1. This CDR3 is 15 amino acids long. V shed 7 bases, J shed 4 bases, and the junction held 11 bases outside the gene matches. Germline CDR1 MNHEY, CDR2 SMNVEV (reference sequence). CDR3 loop: CASTSTGTGFYEQYF. The DNA for the CDR3 is TGTGCCAGCACCTCCACCGGGACAGGGTTTTACGAGCAGTACTTC.

This clonotype was recorded many times. The chain links TRBV4-2 to TRBJ2-7, with D unresolved. V gave up 0 bases and J gave up 3 bases, with 3 bases separating them. CDR1 is LGHNA and CDR2 is YNFKEQ in the germline V gene. This CDR3 is 12 amino acids long. The CDR3 region is CASSQEVYEQYF. CDR3 DNA sequence: TGTGCCAGCAGCCAAGAAGTCTACGAGCAGTACTTC.

At least ten counts were recorded for this clonotype. The gene calls are TRBV12-3 or TRBV12-4 and TRBJ2-5; 13 nucleotides match TRBD2. The CDR3 extends over 17 amino acids. Germline trimming cut 6 bases from V and 0 bases from J; bases unmatched to any gene: 7. The DNA for the CDR3 is TGTGCCAGCAGGTCGGGACTAGCGGGAACCTACCAAGAGACCCAGTACTTC. Encoded protein: CASRSGLAGTYQETQYF.

This clonotype was recorded once. The chain couples TRBV6-2 or TRBV6-3 to TRBJ2-5; D is undetermined. Germline loops: CDR1 MNHEY, CDR2 SVGEGT. This CDR3 is 11 amino acids long. The V end lost 5 bases, the J end lost 5 bases, and 6 bases lay between the germline ends. The CDR3 sequence: CASSHAETQYF. The CDR3 coding sequence is TGTGCCAGCAGTCACGCGGAGACCCAGTACTTC.

This clonotype was picked up a small number of times. DNA of the CDR3: TGTGCCAGCAGCCGACCATATGGGACAGAGACCCAGTACTTC. Its translation is CASSRPYGTETQYF. This chain links TRBV6-5 with TRBJ2-5; D tentatively fits TRBD1 or TRBD2 (5 bases each). Germline CDR1 MNHEY, CDR2 SVGAGI. The CDR3 has 14 residues. V was pared by 6 bases and J by 4 bases, with 15 bases between.

This clonotype has at least ten counts. The chain combines TRBV5-1 with TRBJ2-1, with D unclear. CDR3 length: 15 residues. Germline V lookup: CDR1 SGHRS, CDR2 YFSETQ. The V gene lost 2 bases and the J gene lost 7 bases, with 16 bases spanning the gap. The CDR3 is CASSLEVGGWNEQFF. The CDR3 DNA is TGCGCCAGCAGCTTAGAGGTGGGCGGTTGGAATGAGCAGTTCTTC. The variable domain in full, with the rest retrieved from reference TRBV5-1 and TRBJ2-1, is KAGVTQTPRYLIKTRGQQVTLSCSPISGHRSVSWYQQTPGQGLQFLFEYFSETQRNKGNFPGRFSGRQFSNSRSEMNVSTLELGDSALYLCASSLEVGGWNEQFFGPGTRLTVL.

This clonotype was counted many times. The DNA of the CDR3 is TGTGCCACCAGCAGAGTCACTGGTTGGGAGCAGTACTTC. The encoded protein is CATSRVTGWEQYF. This chain connects TRBV15 to TRBJ2-7; D gene uncertain. This CDR3 contains 13 residues. Germline CDR1 and CDR2: LNHNV and YYDKDF (reference sequence). Trimming stripped 1 base from V and 7 bases from J, with 11 bases between.

This clonotype was recorded at least ten times. V usage is TRBV12-3 or TRBV12-4 and J usage is TRBJ1-5; D is uncertain. Trimming shortened V by 6 bases and J by 3 bases, and 6 bases separated the two germline ends. The CDR3 is 12 amino acids. CDR3: CASSSDNQPQHF. CDR3 sequence (DNA): TGTGCCAGCAGCTCAGACAATCAGCCCCAGCATTTT.

Relative to its sample, this clonotype is medium-sized. V usage is TRBV11-1 and J usage is TRBJ2-1, with TRBD2 identical over 11 bases. The CDR3 length is 18 residues. From germline, CDR1 is SGHAT and CDR2 FQDESV (reference sequence). With 5 bases clipped from V and 2 bases from J, the junction kept 11 bases outside the gene matches. The CDR3 nucleotides are TGTGCCAGCAGCGCCTTAGCGGGAGGGCCCCCGCCCTACAATGAGCAGTTCTTC. This encodes CASSALAGGPPPYNEQFF.